Each of the 13 T cell receptor beta chains below was sequenced from the same sample in a study of sequential checkpoint blockade in melanoma. As to treatment: randomized to nivolumab then ipilimumab (arm A) or the reverse (arm B). The repertoire was sequenced with immunoSEQ multiplex PCR; TCRdb's copy has only in-frame clones and lacks some. The data show several thousand clones, 50% to 65% seen once. The sequencing used CD8+ T cells sorted from blood (inferred from file names), collected from a patient given nivolumab and ipilimumab in sequence. The receptors originated from a human donor with melanoma.

This clone was observed a few times. The chain recombines TRBV4-1 with TRBJ2-2; 8 bases align to TRBD1. The CDR3 covers 17 residues. With V trimmed by 2 bases and J by 6 bases, 11 bases remained unmatched. CDR1 and CDR2 from the germline V gene are MGHRA and YSYEKL. For the CDR3, the DNA is TGCGCCAGCAGCCAACAGGGGGCGCAGATTATGGCCGGGGAGCTGTTTTTT. This sequence encodes CASSQQGAQIMAGELFF.

V gene TRBV7-7 combines with J gene TRBJ2-5, with 9 nucleotides matching TRBD2. Germline V CDR1 and CDR2: SSHAT, FNYEAQ (reference sequence). This CDR3 is built from 15 residues. Trimming took 5 bases from V and 5 from J; bases not matched to a gene: 9. The DNA for the CDR3 is TGTGCCAGCAGCCTCGTAGCGGGGGATAGGGAGACCCAGTACTTC. This encodes CASSLVAGDRETQYF.

This sequence joins TRBV6-5 and TRBJ2-5; D remains ambiguous. CDR3 size: 15 residues. Germline CDR1 is MNHEY and CDR2 is SVGAGI. V was cut by 1 base and J by 1 base, with 10 bases left in between. CDR3 sequence: CASSYYLGLQETQYF. CDR3 sequence (DNA): TGTGCCAGCAGTTACTACCTTGGCCTCCAAGAGACCCAGTACTTC.

The chain employs TRBV5-1 and TRBJ1-1, with D unclear. Trimming removed 0 bases from V and 8 bases from J, with 8 bases in between. The germline gives CDR1 SGHRS, CDR2 YFSETQ. The CDR3 has 12 amino acids. The CDR3 nucleotides are TGCGCCAGCAGCTTGGGTTCAGTCGAAGCTTTCTTT. This sequence encodes CASSLGSVEAFF.

The chain uses TRBV28 and TRBJ2-3; 8 bases fit TRBD2. CDR1 is MDHEN, CDR2 SYDVKM, per germline. V was clipped by 8 bases and J by 4 bases; unmatched bases: 11. The CDR3 totals 15 residues. CDR3 sequence: CASADPDGRADTQYF. The CDR3 DNA reads TGTGCCAGCGCCGACCCGGACGGGAGGGCAGATACGCAGTATTTT.

By proportion, this clone is large. CDR3 sequence reads: CASSLEHAEGTEAFF. CDR3 sequence (DNA): TGTGCCAGCAGCCTTGAGCATGCCGAGGGTACTGAAGCTTTCTTT. The chain is built from TRBV11-3 and TRBJ1-1; no clear D. The CDR3 is made up of 15 amino acids. Germline V lookup: CDR1 SGHNT, CDR2 YENEEA. The germline V and J ends were trimmed by 5 bases and 5 bases, with 18 bases remaining between them.

This clone was detected only a few times. CDR3 DNA sequence: TGTGCCAGCAGACCGACTAGTGAGGGCGCCGGGGAGCTGTTTTTT. It specifies CASRPTSEGAGELFF. The gene calls are TRBV6-4 and TRBJ2-2, with D tentatively TRBD2 (6 bases). V was shortened by 6 bases and J by 6 bases, with 17 bases between the two germline ends. Germline-derived CDR1 and CDR2 are MRHNA and SNTAGT. The CDR3 consists of 15 residues.

This rearrangement joins TRBV27 to TRBJ1-2, with a possible D match to TRBD1 (5 bases). The V gene lost 0 bases and the J gene lost 12 bases, with 20 bases spanning the gap. This CDR3 region has 15 residues. Germline lookup yields CDR1 MNHEY and CDR2 SMNVEV (reference sequence). CDR3 DNA: TGTGCCAGCAGTTTATCGCAGGGCTTGGGCTATGGTCACACCTTC. It yields the protein CASSLSQGLGYGHTF.

As to this clone: An end of the junction does not agree with germline; a read error may underlie this. Other DNA sequences from this sample encode an identical CDR3 as well. The rearrangement joins TRBV7-2 to TRBJ1-5; no clear D. Germline V lookup: CDR1 SGHTA, CDR2 FQGNSA. There are 17 residues in the CDR3. The CDR3 spells CASSPKPLGGSNQPQHF. DNA of the CDR3: TGCGCCAGCAGCCCCAAACCTTTGGGAGGGAGCAATCAGCCCCAGCATTTT.

The rearrangement links TRBV27 to TRBJ1-2; 8 nucleotides agree with TRBD1. Germline trimming cut 3 bases from V and 5 bases from J; bases unmatched to any gene: 5. CDR3 length equals 14 residues. Per germline, CDR1 MNHEY and CDR2 SMNVEV (reference sequence). CDR3 protein: CASSFGQGLYGYTF. CDR3 DNA sequence: TGTGCCAGCAGTTTCGGACAGGGATTATATGGCTACACCTTC.

This sequence joins TRBV30 and TRBJ2-7, with D possibly matching TRBD1 (6 bases). From germline, CDR1 is GTSNPN and CDR2 SVGIG (reference sequence). Deletions cut 7 bases from V and 6 bases from J, with 22 bases between. The CDR3 is 14 residues long. CDR3 sequence reads: CAFSQGGGLGEQYF. DNA of the CDR3: TGTGCCTTTTCACAGGGTGGTGGGTTGGGCGAGCAGTACTTC.

V and J are TRBV28 and TRBJ2-3, with D tentatively TRBD1 (5 bases). Trimming pared 3 bases from V and 4 bases from J, leaving 14 bases between. CDR1 and CDR2 (germline): MDHEN, SYDVKM. This CDR3 has 15 amino acids. The CDR3: CASSLEIGVPDTQYF. CDR3 DNA sequence: TGTGCCAGCAGTTTGGAGATAGGGGTGCCAGATACGCAGTATTTT.

The chain carries TRBV25-1 and TRBJ2-7, with D perhaps TRBD2 (6 bases). The germline V gene has CDR1 MGHDK and CDR2 SYGVNS. CDR3 length: 14 amino acids. Trimming shortened V by 2 bases and J by 4 bases, and 12 bases separated the two germline ends. DNA of the CDR3: TGTGCCAGCAGTGAAGGGGGACTCCCTTACGAGCAGTACTTC. This translates into CASSEGGLPYEQYF.